What follows describes a single T cell receptor (beta chain). The antigen is undetermined. The PCR contained 60 Vbeta and 13 Jbeta primers. Authors' processing steps: In a later analysis, the count reached 76 million or so unique TCR beta chains, with 9 million to 11 million shared. Produced via immunoSEQ multiplex PCR; TCRdb's table is partial and in-frame only. That table gives V, J and clone size, and the DNA gave D and trimming. The sample records fewer than 180,000 clones, 79% being singletons. V dropped 4 bases and J dropped 2; count of bases not matched to a gene: 3. The length of the CDR3 is 15 residues. Germline V gene lookup returns CDR1 SGDLS and CDR2 YYNGEE. These data come from a study of cytomegalovirus exposure and HLA in healthy donors. Overall study results and limits: Certain sequence variants were highly shared and formed a cluster, and this cluster was likely a sequencing artifact. In a later analysis, TCR beta V- and J-gene trimming was associated with a missense DCLRE1C variant.

V is TRBV9 and J is TRBJ1-3, with TRBD1 matching over 10 bases. Sequenced sample: PBMCs. The sequence was obtained from a middle-aged man in good health and CMV-seropositive. CDR3 DNA: TGTGCCAGCAGCATCGACAGGGGGCCTGGAAACACCATATATTTT. Its protein is CASSIDRGPGNTIYF.